Following are 22 T cell receptor beta chains from one sample sequenced in a study of blood T cell repertoires in COVID-19. The protocol was immunoSEQ multiplex PCR, while the TCRdb copy is restricted to in-frame clones and leaves out a portion. Here the sample spans more than 140,000 clones, around 80% being singletons. Sequenced material: peripheral blood. The receptors come from a woman aged 45-65 years in a cohort sampled during active or convalescent COVID-19.

This clone was observed once. The chain links TRBV19 to TRBJ1-4; no definite D call. Deletions cut 5 bases from V and 0 bases from J, with 10 bases between. CDR1 and CDR2 from the germline V gene are LNHDA and SQIVND (reference sequence). CDR3 length: 15 amino acids. Here the CDR3 reads CASSAERATNEKLFF. The DNA of the CDR3 is TGTGCCAGTAGTGCCGAAAGAGCAACTAATGAAAAACTGTTTTTT.

This chain joins TRBV2 and TRBJ1-2, with 10 bases fitting TRBD1. The junction had 8 bases not matched to a gene; V was cut back by 6 bases and J by 1 base. The CDR3 length is 16 residues. The germline gives CDR1 SNHLY, CDR2 FYNNEI. The CDR3 spells CASREGQGTINYGYTF. The CDR3 nucleotides are TGTGCCAGCAGAGAGGGACAGGGGACAATTAACTATGGCTACACCTTC.

The chain recombines TRBV14 with TRBJ1-2; weak D call: TRBD1 (5 bases). This CDR3 spans 16 amino acids. Germline V gene data show CDR1 as SGHDN and CDR2 as FVKESK. Trimming pared 3 bases from V and 0 bases from J, leaving 14 bases between. CDR3 DNA sequence: TGTGCCAGCAGCCACAGGGTGTTAAAAGCTAACTATGGCTACACCTTC. This gives the protein CASSHRVLKANYGYTF.

This clone was detected only once. V usage is TRBV24-1 and J usage is TRBJ2-1; D perhaps matches TRBD1 (6 bases). In germline, CDR1 is KGHDR, CDR2 SFDVKD. The CDR3 sequence is 18 residues long. Trimming stripped 3 bases from V and 4 bases from J, with 21 bases between. CDR3 DNA: TGTGCCACCAGTGATCCTACAACCGGGACATTTACTTACAATGAGCAGTTCTTC. It encodes CATSDPTTGTFTYNEQFF.

This clone was seen only once. The V call is TRBV5-1, the J call TRBJ2-1; 10 bases line up with TRBD1. This CDR3 spans 15 amino acids. V shed 2 bases, J shed 4 bases, and the junction held 3 bases outside the gene matches. From germline, CDR1 is SGHRS and CDR2 YFSETQ. The CDR3 DNA reads as TGCGCCAGCAGCTTTAGGGACAGGGGTTACAATGAGCAGTTCTTC. This encodes CASSFRDRGYNEQFF.

The CDR3 nucleotides are TGCGCCAGCAGCTTGGTGGAAGGGGCCAACTATGGCTACACCTTC. Translated: CASSLVEGANYGYTF. The gene calls are TRBV5-1 and TRBJ1-2; TRBD1 might be the D (5 bases). V lost 0 bases to trimming and J lost 2 bases, with 11 bases between them. The CDR3 loop spans 15 amino acids. CDR1 is SGHRS and CDR2 is YFSETQ in the germline V gene.

V is TRBV6-5 and J is TRBJ2-7; D possibly corresponds to TRBD2 (6 bases). Germline CDR1 and CDR2: MNHEY and SVGAGI. CDR3 length: 14 amino acids. With 3 bases removed from V and 0 bases from J, the gap between germline ends came to 9 bases. Here the CDR3 reads CASSYYGSSYEQYF. DNA for the CDR3: TGTGCCAGCAGTTATTACGGGAGCTCCTACGAGCAGTACTTC.

The chain carries TRBV7-9 and TRBJ2-2; D might be TRBD2 (6 bases). The CDR3 totals 14 residues. V was pared by 5 bases and J by 2 bases, with 9 bases between. Germline lookup yields CDR1 SEHNR and CDR2 FQNEAQ (reference sequence). The DNA for the CDR3 is TGTGCCAGCAGCCACGGGGGTAACACCGGGGAGCTGTTTTTT. Amino acids: CASSHGGNTGELFF.

The CDR3 loop reads CASAGGLTEAFF. DNA of the CDR3: TGTGCCAGTGCGGGGGGCTTGACTGAAGCTTTCTTT. The rearrangement links TRBV18 to TRBJ1-1; D might be TRBD1 (6 bases). The germline V gene has CDR1 KGHSH and CDR2 LQKENI. This CDR3 has 12 amino acids. V was pared by 9 bases and J by 5 bases, with 13 bases between.

The rearrangement joins TRBV19 to TRBJ1-3, with unresolved D. CDR3 length: 15 residues. Germline lookup yields CDR1 LNHDA and CDR2 SQIVND (reference sequence). V lost 3 bases and J 2 bases, leaving 11 bases between the germline ends. Here the CDR3 DNA reads TGTGCCAGTAGTATTTCGGGGTTACCTGGAAACACCATATATTTT. The encoded protein is CASSISGLPGNTIYF.

This chain connects TRBV19 to TRBJ1-4, with 11 bases lining up with TRBD1. The CDR3 length is 14 residues. Germline CDR1 and CDR2: LNHDA and SQIVND (reference sequence). Trimming cost V 4 bases and J 8 bases; bases outside gene matches: 3. CDR3 nucleotides: TGTGCCAGTAGTACCCGGGACAGGGGGGAAAAACTGTTTTTT. Translation gives CASSTRDRGEKLFF.

CDR3 amino acids: CASSIGDSSNEKLFF. The DNA for the CDR3 is TGTGCCAGTAGTATCGGGGACAGCTCTAATGAAAAACTGTTTTTT. V gene TRBV19 combines with J gene TRBJ1-4, with 7 bases lining up with TRBD1. V lost 3 bases, J lost 3 bases, and 4 bases stayed unmatched. This CDR3 spans 15 amino acids. Per the germline V gene, CDR1 is LNHDA and CDR2 is SQIVND (reference sequence).

There are a few counts of this clone. The chain links TRBV3-1 (or the pseudogene TRBV3-2) to TRBJ1-2; possible D gene TRBD1, 5 bases. Germline CDR1 is LGHDT and CDR2 is YNNKEL (reference sequence). The CDR3 is 13 amino acids. The V and J ends lost 4 bases and 8 bases respectively, with 14 bases between them. As DNA, the CDR3 is TGTGCCAGCAGCCGGGGCACCCAAAAGGGCTACACCTTC. The encoded protein is CASSRGTQKGYTF.

The chain employs TRBV4-3 and TRBJ2-1, with unresolved D. Trimming removed 3 bases from V and 7 bases from J, with 16 bases in between. This CDR3 contains 15 residues. The V gene's germline CDR1 is LGHNA and CDR2 YSLEER. The chain's CDR3 is CASSQAVRRKNEQFF. The CDR3 region has the DNA TGCGCCAGCAGCCAGGCGGTAAGGCGTAAAAATGAGCAGTTCTTC.

V gene TRBV7-8 combines with J gene TRBJ1-1; D uncertain. Trimming removed 5 bases at V and 3 bases at J, with 19 bases between. This CDR3 has 16 residues. Germline V gene sequence: CDR1 SGHVS, CDR2 FQNEAQ. CDR3 nucleotides: TGTGCCAGCAGCCCTAGCGGGATCCAGGTATACACTGAAGCTTTCTTT. It yields the protein CASSPSGIQVYTEAFF.

The chain carries TRBV9 and TRBJ2-2; 8 bases agree with TRBD2. V was pared by 0 bases and J by 5 bases, with 6 bases of the junction left unmatched. Germline CDR1 reads SGDLS; CDR2 reads YYNGEE. This CDR3 is 16 amino acids long. CDR3 sequence: CASSVATGGRTGELFF. DNA for the CDR3: TGTGCCAGCAGCGTAGCCACGGGGGGGCGTACCGGGGAGCTGTTTTTT.

V is TRBV11-2 and J is TRBJ1-1; D uncertain. The V gene's germline CDR1 is SGHAT and CDR2 FQNNGV. The CDR3 has 14 residues. V was cut by 5 bases and J by 1 base, with 11 bases left in between. CDR3 sequence (DNA): TGTGCCAGCAGCGCCACTCGGGGGAACACTGAAGCTTTCTTT. Residues: CASSATRGNTEAFF. Using reference TRBV11-2 and TRBJ1-1 for the parts outside the CDR3, the full variable domain is EAGVAQSPRYKIIEKRQSVAFWCNPISGHATLYWYQQILGQGPKLLIQFQNNGVVDDSQLPKDRFSAERLKGVDSTLKIQPAKLEDSAVYLCASSATRGNTEAFFGQGTRLTVV.

This rearrangement joins TRBV19 to TRBJ2-2; D is perhaps TRBD2 (5 bases). The CDR3 extends over 13 amino acids. Germline loops: CDR1 LNHDA, CDR2 SQIVND (reference sequence). V was trimmed by 7 bases and J by 6 bases, leaving 12 bases between them. The CDR3 DNA sequence: TGTGCCAGTACCGTGGAGGTGGCCGGGGAGCTGTTTTTT. Encoded protein: CASTVEVAGELFF.

The gene calls are TRBV5-7 and TRBJ1-3; D uncertain. TRBV5-7 is an ORF, and what it does is uncertain. V gave up 0 bases and J gave up 0 bases, with 16 bases separating them. This CDR3 contains 18 residues. CDR3 loop: CASSLAPGSVGSGNTIYF. CDR3 nucleotides: TGTGCCAGCAGCTTGGCGCCCGGGTCCGTAGGCTCTGGAAACACCATATATTTT.

This chain uses TRBV2 with TRBJ1-1, with a weak D call TRBD1 (5 bases). CDR1 is SNHLY, CDR2 FYNNEI, per germline. This CDR3 comprises 13 residues. V was trimmed by 0 bases and J by 5 bases, leaving 7 bases between them. The CDR3 sequence: CASSEAPGTEAFF. CDR3 DNA sequence: TGTGCCAGCAGTGAAGCCCCAGGGACTGAAGCTTTCTTT.

This chain uses TRBV5-6 with TRBJ1-6; possible D gene TRBD1, 6 bases. CDR1 and CDR2 (germline): SGHDT, YYEEEE. CDR3 length: 16 amino acids. V lost 1 base and J lost 0, with 8 bases in between. CDR3: CASSLTGHSYNSPLHF. CDR3 DNA sequence: TGTGCCAGCAGCTTGACAGGGCACTCCTATAATTCACCCCTCCACTTT.

The V gene is TRBV30, the J gene TRBJ2-7; maybe TRBD1 (6 bases). The germline V and J ends were trimmed by 1 base and 7 bases, with 14 bases remaining between them. Germline CDR1 is GTSNPN and CDR2 is SVGIG (reference sequence). This CDR3 contains 13 residues. The CDR3 loop reads CAWSAGHFVEQYF. The CDR3 bases are TGTGCCTGGAGTGCGGGACATTTTGTTGAGCAGTACTTC. The variable domain in full, completed from reference TRBV30 and TRBJ2-7, reads SQTIHQWPATLVQPVGSPLSLECTVEGTSNPNLYWYRQAAGRGLQLLFYSVGIGQISSEVPQNLSASRPQDRQFILSSKKLLLSDSGFYLCAWSAGHFVEQYFGPGTRLTVT.